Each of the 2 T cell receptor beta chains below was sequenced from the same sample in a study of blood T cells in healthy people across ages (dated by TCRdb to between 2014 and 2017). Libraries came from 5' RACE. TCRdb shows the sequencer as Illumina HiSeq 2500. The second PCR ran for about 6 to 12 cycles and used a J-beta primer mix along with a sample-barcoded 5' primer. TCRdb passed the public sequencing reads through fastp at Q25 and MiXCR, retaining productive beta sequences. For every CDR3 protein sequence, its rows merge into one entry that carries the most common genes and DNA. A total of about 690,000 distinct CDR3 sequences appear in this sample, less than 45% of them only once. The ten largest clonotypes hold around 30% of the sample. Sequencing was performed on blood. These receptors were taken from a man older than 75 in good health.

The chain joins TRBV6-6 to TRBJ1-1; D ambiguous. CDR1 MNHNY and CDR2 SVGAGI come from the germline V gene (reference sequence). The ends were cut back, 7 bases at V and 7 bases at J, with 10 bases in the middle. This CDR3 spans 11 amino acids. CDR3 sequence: CASTAKYEAFF. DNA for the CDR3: TGTGCCAGCACGGCTAAATATGAAGCTTTCTTT.

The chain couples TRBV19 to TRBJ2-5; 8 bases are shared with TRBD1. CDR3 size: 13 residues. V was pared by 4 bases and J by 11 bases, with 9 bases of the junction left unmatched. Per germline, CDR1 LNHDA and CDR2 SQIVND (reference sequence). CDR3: CASSTDRGNEQYF. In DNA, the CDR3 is TGTGCCAGTAGTACAGACAGGGGCAATGAGCAGTACTTC.